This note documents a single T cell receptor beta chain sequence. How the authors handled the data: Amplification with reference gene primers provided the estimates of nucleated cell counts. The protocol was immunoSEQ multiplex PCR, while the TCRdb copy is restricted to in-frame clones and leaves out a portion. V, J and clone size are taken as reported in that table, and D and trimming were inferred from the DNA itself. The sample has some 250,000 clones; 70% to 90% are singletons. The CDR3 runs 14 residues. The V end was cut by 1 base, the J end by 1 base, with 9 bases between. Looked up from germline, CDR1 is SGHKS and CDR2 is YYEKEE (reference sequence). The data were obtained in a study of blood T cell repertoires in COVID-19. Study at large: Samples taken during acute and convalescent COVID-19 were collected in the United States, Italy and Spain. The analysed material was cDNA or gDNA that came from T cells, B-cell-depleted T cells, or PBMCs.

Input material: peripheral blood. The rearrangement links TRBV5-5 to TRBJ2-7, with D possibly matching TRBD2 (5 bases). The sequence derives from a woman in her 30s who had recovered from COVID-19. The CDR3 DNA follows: TGTGCCAGCAGCTTGCTGTCGGGATCCTACGAGCAGTACTTC. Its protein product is CASSLLSGSYEQYF.